This TCR beta chain originates from a study of T cells in localized non-small cell lung cancer. With 1 base removed from V and 4 bases from J, the gap between germline ends came to 11 bases. The CDR3 contains 14 residues. Looked up from germline, CDR1 is SGHNT and CDR2 is YYREEE (reference sequence). A note on this clone: Its antigen is not known.

The table came from immunoSEQ multiplex PCR; TCRdb's copy has only in-frame clones and leaves some out. The sample consists of under 50,000 clones, 70% to 90% of them appearing once. Study observations and caveats: Median roughly 57 top-100 tumor clones were shared with paired adjacent lung.

The sequencing used PBMCs, collected before any cancer treatment. The receptor was isolated from a man aged 35-69 years with stage II lung adenocarcinoma. The chain is built from TRBV5-4 and TRBJ1-2; D remains unclear. The DNA of the CDR3 is TGTGCCAGCAGCTTGTATGTGGAGAGCTATGGCTACACCTTC. This translates into CASSLYVESYGYTF.